This T cell receptor (beta chain) was found in a study of T cell changes during pregnancy in multiple sclerosis. Here immunoSEQ multiplex PCR was the method, and the copy in TCRdb shows in-frame clones only, minus some. The table has 25,000 to 30,000 clones, roughly nine tenths seen once. The CDR3 consists of 15 residues. With 4 bases clipped from V and 0 bases from J, the junction kept 4 bases outside the gene matches. Germline CDR1 is PRHDT and CDR2 is FYEKMQ (reference sequence). The TCR was taken from a female donor with multiple sclerosis, enrolled in a pregnancy study. The sequencing here drew on CD8+ T cells from peripheral blood mononuclear cells, taken before pregnancy. The chain carries TRBV13 and TRBJ2-5, with 8 bases identical to TRBD2. CDR3 protein: CASSSFSGDQETQYF. The CDR3 region has the DNA TGTGCCAGCAGCTCCTTTAGCGGGGACCAAGAGACCCAGTACTTC.